This T cell receptor (beta chain) was obtained from a study of cytomegalovirus exposure and HLA in healthy donors. Looking at the study overall: HLA-typed donors contributed 80 million to 85 million unique TCRs, which were held in an early data release. Study-wide results and caveats: Reported performance of the classifier showed diagnosis of cytomegalovirus status with high specificity and sensitivity. Cytomegalovirus-associated status was assigned to about 170 TCR beta chains.

This clone was picked up a small number of times. No antigen is known for it. The same CDR3 also results from other DNA sequences found in this sample. The CDR3 extends over 14 amino acids. Germline V gene data show CDR1 as LNHDA and CDR2 as SQIVND (reference sequence). V was pared by 4 bases and J by 1 base, with 2 bases of the junction left unmatched. PCR amplification relied on 60 Vbeta primers (plus 13 Jbeta primers). The assay was immunoSEQ multiplex PCR, and TCRdb's table has in-frame clones only and misses some. Found here are approximately 130,000 clones, approximately 78% of them singletons; the top ten hold about 1.8%.

Sequencing used PBMCs. The sequence was collected from a man aged 40-49 years in good health and CMV-seronegative. The chain recombines TRBV19 with TRBJ1-2; 8 bases fit TRBD1. CDR3 nucleotide sequence: TGTGCCAGTAGTACCGGACAGGGTAACTATGGCTACACCTTC. Translated: CASSTGQGNYGYTF. Full variable domain (missing parts from reference TRBV19 and TRBJ1-2): DGGITQSPKYLFRKEGQNVTLSCEQNLNHDAMYWYRQDPGQGLRLIYYSQIVNDFQKGDIAEGYSVSREKKESFPLTVTSAQKNPTAFYLCASSTGQGNYGYTFGSGTRLTVV.